A selection of T cell receptor beta chains follows, all from one sample in a study of blood T cell repertoires in COVID-19. Here immunoSEQ multiplex PCR was the method, and the copy in TCRdb shows in-frame clones only, minus some. In the table there are more than 200,000 clones, 75% to 85% of which are singletons. The sequencing sample was made of PBMCs or T cells enriched from blood (not recorded which). The source is a young man with acute COVID-19. The CDR3 runs from the conserved cysteine through the conserved F or W. Size values are once, few and many counts, or a class for expanded clones, and some rows have none.

J gene,V gene,clone size,CDR3 protein
TRBJ2-2,TRBV6-5,NA,CASSWGRVNTGELFF
TRBJ2-5,TRBV9,few,CASSVDREGTQYF
TRBJ1-5,TRBV28,once,CASSLAAGQPQHF
TRBJ2-1,TRBV5-1,NA,CASSGDRLHNEQFF
TRBJ2-7,TRBV28,NA,CATHWSGGRHEQYF
TRBJ2-4,TRBV10-1,NA,CASSRDLAEKNIQYF
TRBJ1-1,TRBV3-1/TRBV3-2,NA,CASSQGGTEAFF
TRBJ1-5,TRBV5-6,NA,CASSPTGGSNQPQHF
TRBJ2-3,TRBV19,NA,CASSGLAGQRGPTDTQYF
TRBJ2-3,TRBV10-3,NA,CAISELSGSSTDTQYF
TRBJ1-2,TRBV19,NA,CASQLNQAANYGYTF
TRBJ1-3,TRBV5-4,NA,CASSLGASSGNTIYF
TRBJ1-2,TRBV3-1/TRBV3-2,NA,CASSPNRGFGYTF
TRBJ1-6,TRBV19,NA,CASSATGGYNSPLHF
TRBJ1-1,TRBV5-1,NA,CASSSWSDRANEAFF
TRBJ1-5,TRBV12-5,NA,CASGRDSPLGPQHF
TRBJ1-1,TRBV7-2,NA,CASSITGVISEAFF
TRBJ1-4,TRBV28,NA,CASSAIQKTGEKLFF
TRBJ1-4,TRBV7-2,NA,CASLSQGLTNEKLFF
TRBJ1-2,TRBV10-1,NA,CASSGGTGVGYTF
TRBJ2-7,TRBV25-1,once,CASSELKGDRVGYEQYF
TRBJ2-5,TRBV6-1,NA,CASSEVGLAGKETQYF
TRBJ2-1,TRBV4-1,NA,CASSQDRGQAYNEQFF
TRBJ2-1,TRBV11-3,once,CASSPGASEQFF
TRBJ1-5,TRBV18,NA,CASSPMSPGLNQPQHF
TRBJ1-2,TRBV28,NA,CASSPSWDRQYGYTF
TRBJ1-5,TRBV6-1,NA,CASSGEILRQGQPQHF
TRBJ1-4,TRBV5-4,NA,CASSYGTELFF
TRBJ2-3,TRBV5-6,once,CASSSPRGGTQYF
TRBJ1-2,TRBV19,NA,CASSIRSNYGYTF
TRBJ1-2,TRBV5-6,NA,CASSLDSGGLYGYTF
TRBJ1-4,TRBV5-1,NA,CASTQGGSNEKLFF
TRBJ1-2,TRBV4-1,NA,CASSQHGGRGYGYTF
TRBJ1-5,TRBV3-1/TRBV3-2,few,CASSRGEQPQHF
TRBJ2-7,TRBV20-1,NA,CSASRDREDEQYF
TRBJ2-2,TRBV30,NA,CAWSRRASGGARTGELFF
TRBJ1-1,TRBV29-1,few,CSVVTGGLYTEAFF
TRBJ1-1,TRBV6-2/TRBV6-3,NA,CASNPWGGQRNTEAFF